A single sample gave rise to the 2 T cell receptor beta chains below, sequenced in a study of shared clonotypes between healthy human individuals. Only in-frame clones appear in the TCRdb table, and some are missing; sequencing was by immunoSEQ multiplex PCR. The sample has around 2.5 million clones, 80% to 95% seen once. Sequences were obtained from naive CD4+ T cells from PBMCs. The subset denotes: CD45RA+ positively selected. The receptors come from a man aged 18 to 29 in good health. Some clones in this sample may be carry-over from other donors' samples.

The chain joins TRBV27 to TRBJ2-2, with D maybe TRBD2 (5 bases). The CDR3 has 16 amino acids. Trimming removed 2 bases at V and 5 bases at J, with 15 bases between. Germline V gene sequence: CDR1 MNHEY, CDR2 SMNVEV (reference sequence). This CDR3 is CASSLGSRLKTGELFF. CDR3 nucleotides: TGTGCCAGCAGTTTAGGCAGCAGACTAAAAACCGGGGAGCTGTTTTTT.

The V call is TRBV5-1, the J call TRBJ2-7, with D uncertain. V was cut by 5 bases and J by 3 bases, with 15 bases left in between. This CDR3 contains 14 residues. Germline V gene lookup returns CDR1 SGHRS and CDR2 YFSETQ. The CDR3 is CASSFGVTIYEQYF. The CDR3 coding sequence is TGCGCCAGCAGTTTTGGGGTCACTATCTACGAGCAGTACTTC.